These 5 T cell receptor beta chains came from one sample sequenced in a study of blood T cell repertoires in COVID-19. Assay used: immunoSEQ multiplex PCR; TCRdb lists only in-frame clones, some missing. The sample lists 150,000 or so clones; about four fifths were seen once. The sample was peripheral blood. These receptor sequences come from a man aged 40-49 years who had recovered from COVID-19.

The genes are TRBV12-3 or TRBV12-4 and TRBJ2-3; D gene ambiguous. The CDR3 totals 13 residues. Trimming cost V 0 bases and J 4 bases, with 5 bases left between them. The CDR3: CASSLARSDTQYF. CDR3 DNA sequence: TGTGCCAGCAGTTTAGCGCGGTCAGATACGCAGTATTTT.

This rearrangement joins TRBV7-9 to TRBJ1-3; 10 nucleotides line up with TRBD1. This CDR3 region has 15 residues. Germline CDR1 and CDR2: SEHNR and FQNEAQ (reference sequence). V lost 2 bases to trimming and J lost 11 bases; unmatched junction nucleotides: 9. The CDR3 loop is CASSLTGTGALPIYF. The CDR3 region has the DNA TGTGCCAGCAGCTTAACCGGGACAGGGGCCCTCCCCATATATTTT.

V is TRBV6-2 or TRBV6-3 and J is TRBJ2-7; TRBD1 matches 8 bases. V lost 4 bases to trimming and J lost 6 bases; unmatched junction nucleotides: 11. Germline-derived CDR1 and CDR2 are MNHEY and SVGEGT. The CDR3 is made up of 15 amino acids. CDR3 nucleotides: TGTGCCAGCAGTTCGGACAGGGCCACCCCGGGCGAGCAGTACTTC. It is translated as CASSSDRATPGEQYF.

The chain uses TRBV18 and TRBJ2-7, with D tentatively TRBD1 (5 bases). This CDR3 is 14 amino acids long. CDR1 and CDR2 (germline): KGHSH, LQKENI. Trimming pared 3 bases from V and 3 bases from J, leaving 12 bases between. Here the CDR3 reads CASSPTQGHYEQYF. The CDR3 nucleotides are TGTGCCAGCTCACCCACCCAAGGACACTACGAGCAGTACTTC.

The chain carries TRBV6-1 and TRBJ2-2; possibly TRBD1 for D (5 bases). CDR1 is MNHNS and CDR2 is SASEGT in the germline V gene. The CDR3 spans 15 residues. V lost 2 bases and J lost 3, with 10 bases in between. CDR3 loop: CASSEWQGDTGELFF. CDR3 sequence (DNA): TGTGCCAGCAGTGAATGGCAGGGCGACACCGGGGAGCTGTTTTTT.